These 17 T cell receptor beta chains originate from one sample sequenced in a study of OX40 agonist ivuxolimab in advanced cancers. Libraries came from the immunoSEQ multiplex PCR assay. Not all clones reach the TCRdb copy of this immuneACCESS table, which keeps in-frame sequences only. Checked studies attribute under half of the gap to unresolved V genes and leave the rest unexplained. The sample table contains around 70,000 clones; only one count was recorded for more than 75% of them. The leading ten clones occupy less than 1% of the sample. The sample consisted of CD4+ or CD8+ T cells sorted from blood, taken in a trial of the OX40 agonist ivuxolimab. The receptors here all came from an adult with an advanced solid tumor such as melanoma, head and neck, liver or kidney cancer.

The chain is built from TRBV7-2 and TRBJ1-5; D is uncertain. Germline-derived CDR1 and CDR2 are SGHTA and FQGNSA. The CDR3 extends over 13 amino acids. V lost 5 bases, J lost 7 bases, and 12 bases lay in between. The CDR3 DNA is TGTGCCAGCAGCCTCAGTGAGCCCCAGCCCCAGCATTTT. Translating gives CASSLSEPQPQHF.

This sequence joins TRBV7-3 and TRBJ2-2, with D perhaps TRBD2 (6 bases). CDR3 length equals 16 residues. Trimming took 4 bases from V and 3 from J, leaving 15 bases between them. CDR1 SGHTA and CDR2 FQGTGA come from the germline V gene. CDR3: CASSSPGTRDTGELFF. CDR3 DNA: TGTGCCAGCAGCTCCCCCGGGACTCGAGACACCGGGGAGCTGTTTTTT.

The count of this clone is one. The chain is built from TRBV19 and TRBJ2-3; perhaps TRBD2 as D (7 bases). Germline V lookup: CDR1 LNHDA, CDR2 SQIVND (reference sequence). This CDR3 region has 16 residues. The V and J ends lost 5 bases and 5 bases respectively, with 20 bases between them. CDR3 coding DNA: TGTGCCAGTAGTCCCCTGCTAGCGGAAGGGGGAGATACGCAGTATTTT. Its translation: CASSPLLAEGGDTQYF.

For the CDR3, the DNA is TGCAGCGTTGAAGTAGGCTGGGAGGGACAGGGGGAAGCCGGGGAGCTGTTTTTT. Translating it yields CSVEVGWEGQGEAGELFF. The chain combines TRBV29-1 with TRBJ2-2; 11 bases agree with TRBD1. With V trimmed by 1 base and J by 6 bases, 13 bases remained unmatched. Per the germline V gene, CDR1 is SQVTM and CDR2 is ANQGSEA. This CDR3 is 18 amino acids long.

This clone came up a few times. The chain combines TRBV7-9 with TRBJ1-1; D unresolved. Germline V gene data show CDR1 as SEHNR and CDR2 as FQNEAQ (reference sequence). CDR3 length: 13 residues. Trimming took 2 bases from V and 3 from J, leaving 7 bases between them. CDR3 amino acids: CASSLLGDTEAFF. CDR3 DNA: TGTGCCAGCAGCTTATTGGGAGACACTGAAGCTTTCTTT.

The chain joins TRBV5-1 to TRBJ1-5; D gene unclear. Germline values: CDR1 SGHRS, CDR2 YFSETQ. V lost 5 bases to trimming and J lost 5 bases, with 11 bases between them. This CDR3 spans 13 amino acids. The CDR3 protein is CASSYGRDQPQHF. CDR3 in DNA: TGCGCCAGCAGTTACGGTCGGGATCAGCCCCAGCATTTT. Using reference TRBV5-1 and TRBJ1-5 for the parts outside the CDR3, the full variable domain is KAGVTQTPRYLIKTRGQQVTLSCSPISGHRSVSWYQQTPGQGLQFLFEYFSETQRNKGNFPGRFSGRQFSNSRSEMNVSTLELGDSALYLCASSYGRDQPQHFGDGTRLSIL.

The chain recombines TRBV19 with TRBJ1-1; TRBD1 agrees at 9 bases. There are 14 residues in the CDR3. Germline values: CDR1 LNHDA, CDR2 SQIVND (reference sequence). The J segment lost 3 bases and the V segment lost 10 bases, leaving 9 bases of the junction unmatched. CDR3 residues: CATTSQGAHTEAFF. The CDR3 DNA reads as TGTGCCACAACATCACAGGGGGCGCACACTGAAGCTTTCTTT. The variable domain in full, completed from reference TRBV19 and TRBJ1-1, reads DGGITQSPKYLFRKEGQNVTLSCEQNLNHDAMYWYRQDPGQGLRLIYYSQIVNDFQKGDIAEGYSVSREKKESFPLTVTSAQKNPTAFYLCATTSQGAHTEAFFGQGTRLTVV.

The V and J genes are TRBV18 and TRBJ1-6; D is uncertain. This CDR3 spans 16 amino acids. Germline V gene sequence: CDR1 KGHSH, CDR2 LQKENI. The V end was cut by 3 bases, the J end by 5 bases, with 14 bases between. The CDR3 loop reads CASSPGILRDNSPLHF. For the CDR3, the DNA is TGTGCCAGCTCACCGGGCATCCTTCGGGATAATTCACCCCTCCACTTT.

V is TRBV6-6 and J is TRBJ2-1, with D uncertain. Germline values: CDR1 MNHNY, CDR2 SVGAGI (reference sequence). Trimming removed 1 base from V and 5 bases from J, with 6 bases in between. This CDR3 is 13 amino acids long. The CDR3 spells CASSYYANNEQFF. DNA for the CDR3: TGTGCCAGCAGTTACTATGCTAACAATGAGCAGTTCTTC.

The chain couples TRBV19 to TRBJ2-5, with D perhaps being TRBD1 or TRBD2 (5 bases each). There are 13 residues in the CDR3. Germline V gene sequence: CDR1 LNHDA, CDR2 SQIVND (reference sequence). V was shortened by 8 bases and J by 5 bases, with 15 bases between the two germline ends. The chain's CDR3 is CASRSTGTETQYF. The CDR3 DNA reads TGTGCCAGTCGATCTACGGGGACGGAGACCCAGTACTTC.

V is TRBV2 and J is TRBJ2-3; the match to TRBD2 covers 9 bases. Trimming removed 8 bases from V and 2 bases from J; junction bases left unmatched: 5. CDR1 SNHLY and CDR2 FYNNEI come from the germline V gene. This CDR3 comprises 14 residues. The CDR3 DNA reads as TGTGCCAGCGGGAGCGGGAGGATCACAGATACGCAGTATTTT. It yields the protein CASGSGRITDTQYF. Full variable domain (remainder filled in from reference TRBV2 and TRBJ2-3): EPEVTQTPSHQVTQMGQEVILRCVPISNHLYFYWYRQILGQKVEFLVSFYNNEISEKSEIFDDQFSVERPDGSNFTLKIRSTKLEDSAMYFCASGSGRITDTQYFGPGTRLTVL.

The V gene is TRBV10-1, the J gene TRBJ2-7, with 11 bases fitting TRBD1. The CDR3 sequence is 15 residues long. V was pared by 8 bases and J by 2 bases, with 8 bases of the junction left unmatched. Germline V lookup: CDR1 WNHNN, CDR2 SYGVQD (reference sequence). The CDR3 reads CASPNLDRGPYEQYF. In nucleotides, the CDR3 is TGCGCCAGCCCAAACCTGGACAGGGGGCCCTACGAGCAGTACTTC.

This chain links TRBV2 with TRBJ2-7, with TRBD1 identical over 8 bases. Germline lookup yields CDR1 SNHLY and CDR2 FYNNEI. The V segment lost 6 bases and the J segment 4 bases; nucleotides outside the gene matches: 8. CDR3 length equals 14 residues. The chain's CDR3 is CASRNPGTGYEQYF. CDR3 bases: TGTGCCAGCAGAAACCCCGGGACAGGATACGAGCAGTACTTC.

This clone appeared a few times. As DNA, the CDR3 is TGCGCCAGCAGTCAAGGGGGGACCATTTACAATCAGCCCCAGCATTTT. Its protein product is CASSQGGTIYNQPQHF. The chain joins TRBV23-1 to TRBJ1-5; tentative D call: TRBD1 (5 bases). TRBV23-1 qualifies as an ORF whose function is uncertain. The CDR3 totals 16 residues. Trimming removed 2 bases at V and 3 bases at J, with 14 bases between.

This CDR3 reads CASSDPGTGLNEQYF. The CDR3 nucleotides read TGTGCCAGTAGTGACCCCGGGACAGGGCTTAACGAGCAGTACTTC. V gene TRBV19 combines with J gene TRBJ2-7; 9 bases line up with TRBD1. The CDR3 length is 15 residues. J lost 5 bases, V lost 5 bases, and 10 bases had no gene match. CDR1 is LNHDA and CDR2 is SQIVND in the germline V gene (reference sequence).

V is TRBV6-5 and J is TRBJ2-7, with D possibly TRBD1 on 6 matching bases. Germline values: CDR1 MNHEY, CDR2 SVGAGI. This CDR3 is 14 amino acids long. Deletions cut 5 bases from V and 3 bases from J, with 14 bases between. The CDR3 DNA sequence: TGTGCCAGCAGTGCACAGGGCCTATACTACGAGCAGTACTTC. Translating gives CASSAQGLYYEQYF.

In nucleotides, the CDR3 is TGTGCCACCAGCAGAGAAATAAGAAGCACAGATACGCAGTATTTT. Translating gives CATSREIRSTDTQYF. V and J are TRBV15 and TRBJ2-3; unclear D gene. Germline CDR1 LNHNV, CDR2 YYDKDF (reference sequence). The CDR3 contains 15 residues. Trimming removed 0 bases from V and 0 bases from J, with 7 bases in between.